This TCR beta chain was identified in a study of identical twins. Overall study results and limits: Weaker excess twin sharing was seen among beta out-of-frame sequences. With abundant cord blood beta clonotypes, insertions were fewer; memory repertoires showed no such pattern.

Template switching created a universal primer site, and the cDNA included unique molecular identifiers. TCRdb called the 5' RACE reads again in MiXCR, with one record for every CDR3 protein. There are fewer than 250,000 distinct CDR3 sequences in the sample; over 8% occur only once, and 5% to 6% lies in the top ten. This CDR3 is built from 16 residues. V lost 5 bases, J lost 4 bases, and 9 bases stayed unmatched. This clonotype occurred many times. Its antigen is not identified. The gene calls are TRBV12-3 or TRBV12-4 and TRBJ2-5; 11 bases are shared with TRBD2. This sequence was found in a woman younger than 35 in good health. The sequenced sample was memory (CD45RO+) T cells sorted from blood. The CDR3 DNA sequence: TGTGCCAGCAGTCGAAATTTCCTAGCGGGAGGAGAGACCCAGTACTTC. Translated, it gives CASSRNFLAGGETQYF.